These 5 T cell receptor beta chains were all obtained from the same sample, sequenced in a study of shared clonotypes between healthy human individuals. Clones were sequenced by immunoSEQ multiplex PCR, and TCRdb holds only the in-frame ones, with some missing. The repertoire has some 2,000,000 clones, roughly 94% of them found once; the top ten carry 0.1% to 0.15%. The sequencing input was naive CD4+ T cells sorted from blood. Indicated subset: CD45RA+ positively selected. The receptor source for this set is a man aged 18 to 35 in good health.

Worth noting for this clone: Additional DNA sequences in this sample encode the identical CDR3. This chain joins TRBV6-6 and TRBJ2-5, with TRBD2 identical over 10 bases. V shed 6 bases, J shed 4 bases, and the junction held 2 bases outside the gene matches. The CDR3 sequence is 13 residues long. The germline V gene has CDR1 MNHNY and CDR2 SVGAGI (reference sequence). The CDR3 sequence is CASRAGGAETQYF. CDR3 sequence (DNA): TGTGCCAGCAGAGCGGGGGGGGCAGAGACCCAGTACTTC.

The chain couples TRBV2 to TRBJ2-7; D is perhaps TRBD1 or TRBD2 (7 bases each). The CDR3 runs to 11 residues. The germline CDR1 and CDR2 sequences are SNHLY and FYNNEI. V was shortened by 11 bases and J by 6 bases, with 14 bases between the two germline ends. The CDR3 DNA reads TGTGCCGGTTCCAGGGGGGGCGAGCAGTACTTC. This gives the protein CAGSRGGEQYF.

The V and J genes are TRBV4-3 and TRBJ1-5, with D unresolved. V was trimmed by 2 bases and J by 5 bases, leaving 7 bases between them. Germline CDR1 is LGHNA and CDR2 is YSLEER. This CDR3 has 13 amino acids. CDR3: CASSQRRDQPQHF. DNA of the CDR3: TGCGCCAGCAGCCAACGGCGGGATCAGCCCCAGCATTTT.

The J gene is TRBJ2-7, the V gene TRBV19, with TRBD2 matching over 9 bases. This CDR3 comprises 16 residues. Germline V gene lookup returns CDR1 LNHDA and CDR2 SQIVND (reference sequence). V lost 3 bases to trimming and J lost 2 bases; unmatched junction nucleotides: 8. Here the CDR3 DNA reads TGTGCCAGTAGTATGAATGGGCTAGCGGGACCCTACGAGCAGTACTTC. It translates to CASSMNGLAGPYEQYF.

Turning to this clone: The identical CDR3 is also encoded by other nucleotide sequences in the sample. This chain uses TRBV5-1 with TRBJ1-3; possible D gene TRBD1, 5 bases. The CDR3 runs to 15 residues. Trimming pared 3 bases from V and 0 bases from J, leaving 10 bases between. Germline CDR1 SGHRS, CDR2 YFSETQ. The DNA for the CDR3 is TGCGCCAGCAGCTCCACAGGCCTCTCTGGAAACACCATATATTTT. Translation: CASSSTGLSGNTIYF.